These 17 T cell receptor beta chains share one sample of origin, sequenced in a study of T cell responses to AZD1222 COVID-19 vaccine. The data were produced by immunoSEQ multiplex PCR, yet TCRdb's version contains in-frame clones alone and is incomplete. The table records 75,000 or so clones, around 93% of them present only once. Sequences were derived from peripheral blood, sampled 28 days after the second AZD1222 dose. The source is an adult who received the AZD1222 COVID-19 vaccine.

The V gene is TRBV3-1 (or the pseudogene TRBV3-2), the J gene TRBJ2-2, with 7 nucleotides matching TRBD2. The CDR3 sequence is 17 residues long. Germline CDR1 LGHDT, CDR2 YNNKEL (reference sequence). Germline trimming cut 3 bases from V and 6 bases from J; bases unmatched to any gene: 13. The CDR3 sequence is CASSQARQRGMAGELFF. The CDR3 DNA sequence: TGTGCCAGCAGCCAGGCGCGCCAGCGGGGCATGGCCGGGGAGCTGTTTTTT.

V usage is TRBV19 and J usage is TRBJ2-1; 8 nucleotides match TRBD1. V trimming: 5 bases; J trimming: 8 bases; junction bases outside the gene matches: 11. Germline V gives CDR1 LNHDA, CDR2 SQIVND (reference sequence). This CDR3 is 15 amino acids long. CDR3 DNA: TGTGCCAGTAGTCCGAGAGACAGGGGTAGGGATGAGCAGTTCTTC. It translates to CASSPRDRGRDEQFF. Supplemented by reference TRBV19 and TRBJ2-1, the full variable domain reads DGGITQSPKYLFRKEGQNVTLSCEQNLNHDAMYWYRQDPGQGLRLIYYSQIVNDFQKGDIAEGYSVSREKKESFPLTVTSAQKNPTAFYLCASSPRDRGRDEQFFGPGTRLTVL.

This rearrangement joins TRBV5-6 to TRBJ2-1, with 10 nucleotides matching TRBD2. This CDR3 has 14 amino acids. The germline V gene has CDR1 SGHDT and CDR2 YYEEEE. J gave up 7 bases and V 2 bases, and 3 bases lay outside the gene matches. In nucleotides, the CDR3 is TGTGCCAGCAGCTTTGCTAGCGGGGGTAATGAGCAGTTCTTC. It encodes CASSFASGGNEQFF.

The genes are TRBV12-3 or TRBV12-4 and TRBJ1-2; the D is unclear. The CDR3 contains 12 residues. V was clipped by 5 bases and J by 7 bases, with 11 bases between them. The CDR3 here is CASSPGVGGYTF. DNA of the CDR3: TGTGCCAGCAGTCCCGGGGTCGGTGGCTACACCTTC.

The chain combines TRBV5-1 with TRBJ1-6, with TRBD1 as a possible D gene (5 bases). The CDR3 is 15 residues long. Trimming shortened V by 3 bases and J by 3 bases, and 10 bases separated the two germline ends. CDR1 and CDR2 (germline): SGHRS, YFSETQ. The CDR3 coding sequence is TGCGCCAGCAGCTCACAGGAGAACTATAATTCACCCCTCCACTTT. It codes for CASSSQENYNSPLHF.

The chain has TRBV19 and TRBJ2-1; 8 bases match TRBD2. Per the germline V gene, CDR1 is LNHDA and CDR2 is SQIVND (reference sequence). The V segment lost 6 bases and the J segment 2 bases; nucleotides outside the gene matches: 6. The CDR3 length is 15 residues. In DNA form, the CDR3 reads TGTGCCAGTAGCACCACTAGCGGTACCTACAATGAGCAGTTCTTC. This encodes CASSTTSGTYNEQFF.

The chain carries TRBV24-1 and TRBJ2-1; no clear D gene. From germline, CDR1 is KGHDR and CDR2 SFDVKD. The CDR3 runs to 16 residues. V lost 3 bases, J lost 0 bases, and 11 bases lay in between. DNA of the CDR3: TGTGCCACCAGTGATACGAGTCTCAGCTCCTACAATGAGCAGTTCTTC. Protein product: CATSDTSLSSYNEQFF.

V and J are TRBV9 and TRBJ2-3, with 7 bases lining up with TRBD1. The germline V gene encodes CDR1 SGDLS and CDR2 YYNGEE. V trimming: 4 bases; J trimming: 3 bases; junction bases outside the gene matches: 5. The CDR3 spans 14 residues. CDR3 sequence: CASSPSGGTDTQYF. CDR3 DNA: TGTGCCAGCAGCCCTTCAGGGGGTACAGATACGCAGTATTTT.

The CDR3 nucleotides are TGTGCCAGCAGCTTATCACGAATGAGCACTGAAGCTTTCTTT. Translated: CASSLSRMSTEAFF. The V and J genes are TRBV7-6 and TRBJ1-1; D is uncertain. Trimming cost V 2 bases and J 4 bases, with 11 bases left between them. Germline V gene lookup returns CDR1 SGHVS and CDR2 FNYEAQ. The CDR3 is 14 residues long.

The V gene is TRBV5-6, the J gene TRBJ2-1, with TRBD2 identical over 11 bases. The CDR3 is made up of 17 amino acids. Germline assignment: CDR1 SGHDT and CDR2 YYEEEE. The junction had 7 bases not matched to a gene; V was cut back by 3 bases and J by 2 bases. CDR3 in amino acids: CASSYPLAGGAYNEQFF. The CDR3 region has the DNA TGTGCCAGCAGCTATCCGCTAGCGGGAGGAGCCTACAATGAGCAGTTCTTC.

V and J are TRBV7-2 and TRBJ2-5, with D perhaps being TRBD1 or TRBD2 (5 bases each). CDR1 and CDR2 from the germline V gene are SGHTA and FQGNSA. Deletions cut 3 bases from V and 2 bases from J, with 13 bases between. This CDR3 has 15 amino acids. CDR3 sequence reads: CASSLLWGPQETQYF. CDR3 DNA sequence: TGTGCCAGCAGCTTGCTATGGGGACCTCAAGAGACCCAGTACTTC. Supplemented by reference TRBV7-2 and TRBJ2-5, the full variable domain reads GAGVSQSPSNKVTEKGKDVELRCDPISGHTALYWYRQSLGQGLEFLIYFQGNSAPDKSGLPSDRFSAERTGGSVSTLTIQRTQQEDSAVYLCASSLLWGPQETQYFGPGTRLLVL.

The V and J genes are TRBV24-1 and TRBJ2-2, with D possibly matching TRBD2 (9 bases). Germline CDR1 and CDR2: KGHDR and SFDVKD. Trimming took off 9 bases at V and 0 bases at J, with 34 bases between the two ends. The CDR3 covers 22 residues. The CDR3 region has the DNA TGTGCCACCCTGACGGCAGGGGGCTCTCTCTTGCGGGAGGGCCCGAACACCGGGGAGCTGTTTTTT. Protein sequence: CATLTAGGSLLREGPNTGELFF.

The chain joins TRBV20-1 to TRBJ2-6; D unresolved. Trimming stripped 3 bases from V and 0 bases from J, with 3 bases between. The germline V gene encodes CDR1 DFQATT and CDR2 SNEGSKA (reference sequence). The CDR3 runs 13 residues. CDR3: CSASDSGANVLTF. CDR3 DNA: TGCAGTGCTAGTGACTCTGGGGCCAACGTCCTGACTTTC.

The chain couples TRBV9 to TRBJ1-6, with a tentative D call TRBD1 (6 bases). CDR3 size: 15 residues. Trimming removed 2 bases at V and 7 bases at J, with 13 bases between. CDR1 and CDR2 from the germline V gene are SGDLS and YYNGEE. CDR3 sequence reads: CASSVGASGNSPLHF. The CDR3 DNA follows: TGTGCCAGCAGCGTGGGGGCCTCGGGGAATTCACCCCTCCACTTT.

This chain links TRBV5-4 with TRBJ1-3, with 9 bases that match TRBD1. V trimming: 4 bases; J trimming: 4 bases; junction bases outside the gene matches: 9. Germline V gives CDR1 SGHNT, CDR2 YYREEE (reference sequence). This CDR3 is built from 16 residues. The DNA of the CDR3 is TGTGCCAGCAGCATGTCACAGGGGGCGCAAGGAAACACCATATATTTT. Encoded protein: CASSMSQGAQGNTIYF. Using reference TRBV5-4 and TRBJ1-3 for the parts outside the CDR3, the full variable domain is ETGVTQSPTHLIKTRGQQVTLRCSSQSGHNTVSWYQQALGQGPQFIFQYYREEENGRGNFPPRFSGLQFPNYSSELNVNALELDDSALYLCASSMSQGAQGNTIYFGEGSWLTVV.

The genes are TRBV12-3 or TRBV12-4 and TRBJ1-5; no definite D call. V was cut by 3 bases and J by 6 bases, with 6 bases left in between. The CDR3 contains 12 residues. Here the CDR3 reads CASSFTRQPQHF. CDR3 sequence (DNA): TGTGCCAGCAGTTTTACCCGTCAGCCCCAGCATTTT.

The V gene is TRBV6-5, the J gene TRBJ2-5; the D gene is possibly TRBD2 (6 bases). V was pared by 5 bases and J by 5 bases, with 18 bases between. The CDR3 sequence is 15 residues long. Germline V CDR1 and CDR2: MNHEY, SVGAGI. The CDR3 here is CASSPQVPGVETQYF. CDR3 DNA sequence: TGTGCCAGCAGTCCACAGGTCCCGGGAGTCGAGACCCAGTACTTC.